Each of the 21 T cell receptor beta chains below was sequenced from the same sample in a study of blood T cell repertoires in COVID-19. The repertoire was sequenced with immunoSEQ multiplex PCR; TCRdb's copy has only in-frame clones and lacks some. This table holds 150,000 or so clones, 84% found once. Sequencing input: peripheral blood. These receptors were obtained from a woman in her sixties with acute or convalescent COVID-19.

The chain has TRBV28 and TRBJ2-3; 10 bases match TRBD2. This CDR3 has 18 residues. V lost 5 bases and J lost 2; bases outside the gene matches: 13. Germline V CDR1 and CDR2: MDHEN, SYDVKM. CDR3 bases: TGTGCCAGCAGTGGGCTAGCGGGGGTGGAGAGAGACACAGATACGCAGTATTTT. Its translation is CASSGLAGVERDTDTQYF.

The chain recombines TRBV28 with TRBJ2-7; the match to TRBD1 covers 8 bases. V shed 4 bases and J 5 bases; nucleotides not matched to a gene: 7. The CDR3 loop spans 14 amino acids. The V gene's germline CDR1 is MDHEN and CDR2 SYDVKM. The CDR3 sequence is CASSSGTGLDEQYF. The DNA for the CDR3 is TGTGCCAGCAGTTCTGGGACAGGTCTCGACGAGCAGTACTTC.

CDR3: CASSQEGGVDGYTF. In DNA, the CDR3 is TGCGCCAGCAGCCAAGAAGGAGGGGTTGATGGCTACACCTTC. The rearrangement uses TRBV4-1 and TRBJ1-2; D may be TRBD1 (5 bases). The CDR3 extends over 14 amino acids. The germline gives CDR1 MGHRA, CDR2 YSYEKL. Trimming left V 0 bases short and J 6 bases short, with 11 bases between.

The gene calls are TRBV5-1 and TRBJ2-2; D uncertain. Germline assignment: CDR1 SGHRS and CDR2 YFSETQ. The germline V and J ends were trimmed by 3 bases and 7 bases, with 16 bases remaining between them. This CDR3 comprises 15 residues. Here the CDR3 reads CASSSNILIGGELFF. CDR3 sequence (DNA): TGCGCCAGCAGCTCTAATATACTAATCGGCGGGGAGCTGTTTTTT. Based on the CDR3 plus reference TRBV5-1 and TRBJ2-2, the full variable domain is KAGVTQTPRYLIKTRGQQVTLSCSPISGHRSVSWYQQTPGQGLQFLFEYFSETQRNKGNFPGRFSGRQFSNSRSEMNVSTLELGDSALYLCASSSNILIGGELFFGEGSRLTVL.

This clone occurred a few times. The rearrangement links TRBV7-9 to TRBJ2-3, with TRBD1 matching 7 bases. This CDR3 spans 17 amino acids. The germline V gene has CDR1 SEHNR and CDR2 FQNEAQ (reference sequence). After removal of 5 bases from V and 0 bases from J, the junction contained 11 bases not matched to a gene. In DNA form, the CDR3 reads TGTGCCAGCAGCCCAACCCCGACAGGGTTTAGCACAGATACGCAGTATTTT. Its translation is CASSPTPTGFSTDTQYF.

The rearrangement uses TRBV28 and TRBJ2-1, with 10 bases fitting TRBD2. V dropped 6 bases and J dropped 4; count of bases not matched to a gene: 9. CDR3 length: 16 amino acids. Germline V gene sequence: CDR1 MDHEN, CDR2 SYDVKM. CDR3 residues: CASSGAGTSAYNEQFF. The CDR3 nucleotides read TGTGCCAGCAGCGGAGCCGGGACTAGCGCATACAATGAGCAGTTCTTC.

The V gene is TRBV27, the J gene TRBJ2-2, with D uncertain. The V and J ends lost 2 bases and 8 bases respectively, with 6 bases between them. Germline V lookup: CDR1 MNHEY, CDR2 SMNVEV (reference sequence). The CDR3 has 12 residues. The CDR3 nucleotides are TGTGCCAGCAGTTTAAGGCGGGGGGAGCTGTTTTTT. Its protein product is CASSLRRGELFF.

V gene TRBV28 combines with J gene TRBJ2-7; 8 bases are shared with TRBD2. J gave up 6 bases and V 2 bases, and 6 bases lay outside the gene matches. The CDR3 contains 14 residues. The germline gives CDR1 MDHEN, CDR2 SYDVKM. The CDR3 sequence: CASSLASGGSEQYF. The CDR3 DNA sequence: TGTGCCAGCAGTTTAGCGTCGGGAGGGTCCGAGCAGTACTTC.

The genes are TRBV5-5 and TRBJ2-1, with D maybe TRBD1 (6 bases). V was trimmed by 4 bases and J by 0 bases, leaving 17 bases between them. The CDR3 is 17 residues long. CDR1 is SGHKS and CDR2 is YYEKEE in the germline V gene (reference sequence). The CDR3 DNA is TGTGCCAGCAGCGGCTACCAGGGGTTTATCTCCTACAATGAGCAGTTCTTC. Amino acids: CASSGYQGFISYNEQFF.

The gene calls are TRBV6-1 and TRBJ2-7, with 11 bases fitting TRBD2. The CDR3 contains 15 residues. CDR1 and CDR2 from the germline V gene are MNHNS and SASEGT. The V gene end was trimmed by 3 bases and the J gene end by 6 bases; junction bases not matched to a gene: 7. The CDR3 nucleotides are TGTGCCAGCAGTGAGACTAGCGGGGTGTACAGCGAGCAGTACTTC. As protein: CASSETSGVYSEQYF.

This clone was picked up one time. The chain uses TRBV19 and TRBJ2-3, with a possible D match to TRBD2 (7 bases). Trimming removed 8 bases from V and 8 bases from J, with 14 bases in between. The V gene's germline CDR1 is LNHDA and CDR2 SQIVND (reference sequence). CDR3 length: 12 amino acids. The CDR3 protein is CASGGASVTQYF. CDR3 DNA sequence: TGTGCCAGTGGGGGGGCTTCAGTTACGCAGTATTTT. Full variable domain (outside the CDR3, taken from reference TRBV19 and TRBJ2-3): DGGITQSPKYLFRKEGQNVTLSCEQNLNHDAMYWYRQDPGQGLRLIYYSQIVNDFQKGDIAEGYSVSREKKESFPLTVTSAQKNPTAFYLCASGGASVTQYFGPGTRLTVL.

The chain is built from TRBV5-6 and TRBJ2-7; 7 bases are a match to TRBD2. Germline loops: CDR1 SGHDT, CDR2 YYEEEE. V lost 0 bases and J lost 3; bases outside the gene matches: 6. The CDR3 covers 15 residues. CDR3 nucleotides: TGTGCCAGCAGCTTGGACCCTAGCGGAGACTACGAGCAGTACTTC. The encoded protein is CASSLDPSGDYEQYF.

This rearrangement joins TRBV20-1 to TRBJ2-7; TRBD2 agrees at 7 bases. The length of the CDR3 is 14 residues. The V segment lost 3 bases and the J segment 0 bases; nucleotides outside the gene matches: 5. The germline CDR1 and CDR2 sequences are DFQATT and SNEGSKA (reference sequence). This CDR3 is CSASVAGDSYEQYF. CDR3 nucleotide sequence: TGCAGTGCTAGTGTAGCGGGCGACTCCTACGAGCAGTACTTC.

Note on this clone: In the same sample, other DNA sequences code for this CDR3. The chain joins TRBV6-5 to TRBJ1-2; D may be TRBD1 (5 bases). CDR3 length equals 12 residues. Per the germline V gene, CDR1 is MNHEY and CDR2 is SVGAGI. V lost 6 bases and J 2 bases, leaving 7 bases between the germline ends. The CDR3 region has the DNA TGTGCCAGCAGCCCAGGGAACTATGGCTACACCTTC. This sequence encodes CASSPGNYGYTF.

The chain uses TRBV6-6 and TRBJ2-1; the match to TRBD2 covers 12 bases. V shed 5 bases, J shed 5 bases, and the junction held 13 bases outside the gene matches. CDR3 length: 18 residues. The germline V gene has CDR1 MNHNY and CDR2 SVGAGI (reference sequence). CDR3 sequence: CASSRRLAGAVVHNEQFF. CDR3 coding DNA: TGTGCCAGCAGTCGGAGACTAGCGGGAGCAGTAGTACACAATGAGCAGTTCTTC.

V and J are TRBV29-1 and TRBJ2-2; D gene uncertain. CDR1 is SQVTM, CDR2 ANQGSEA, per germline. Trimming stripped 4 bases from V and 4 bases from J, with 7 bases between. The CDR3 has 12 amino acids. In nucleotides, the CDR3 is TGCAGCGTTGGACTCCTCACCGGGGAGCTGTTTTTT. Its protein product is CSVGLLTGELFF.

The gene calls are TRBV4-3 and TRBJ2-7; 10 bases are a match to TRBD2. CDR1 is LGHNA and CDR2 is YSLEER in the germline V gene. The J segment lost 2 bases and the V segment lost 0 bases, leaving 13 bases of the junction unmatched. CDR3 length: 19 residues. In DNA form, the CDR3 reads TGCGCCAGCAGCCAAGAGCATGGGAGGGCCACTAGCGGGACCTACGAGCAGTACTTC. Translated, it gives CASSQEHGRATSGTYEQYF.

The V call is TRBV7-3, the J call TRBJ2-4; TRBD1 matches 8 bases. The ends lost 5 bases at V and 3 bases at J; junction bases unmatched: 6. The CDR3 spans 15 residues. Germline lookup yields CDR1 SGHTA and CDR2 FQGTGA. DNA of the CDR3: TGTGCCAGCAGCCGTGGACAGGGCGGCAAAAACATTCAGTACTTC. Its translation: CASSRGQGGKNIQYF.

V gene TRBV7-2 combines with J gene TRBJ1-3; perhaps TRBD1 as D (6 bases). Per germline, CDR1 SGHTA and CDR2 FQGNSA. The V end lost 1 base, the J end lost 8 bases, and 12 bases lay between the germline ends. This CDR3 contains 14 residues. This CDR3 reads CASSLDRVSDTIYF. In nucleotides, the CDR3 is TGTGCCAGCAGCTTAGACAGGGTATCGGACACCATATATTTT.

The CDR3 DNA sequence: TGCGCCAGCAGCCAAGAACAGCGGGAGGCATCCTATACGCAGTATTTT. Its protein product is CASSQEQREASYTQYF. V gene TRBV4-1 combines with J gene TRBJ2-3, with 9 bases identical to TRBD2. Germline V CDR1 and CDR2: MGHRA, YSYEKL. V shed 0 bases and J 7 bases; nucleotides not matched to a gene: 8. The CDR3 covers 16 residues.

This sequence joins TRBV6-5 and TRBJ1-1, with a tentative D call TRBD1 (6 bases). The CDR3 has 11 residues. V was pared by 6 bases and J by 7 bases, with 9 bases between. Germline V gene lookup returns CDR1 MNHEY and CDR2 SVGAGI. CDR3 residues: CASSVGGEAFF. As DNA, the CDR3 is TGTGCCAGCAGCGTAGGGGGTGAAGCTTTCTTT.